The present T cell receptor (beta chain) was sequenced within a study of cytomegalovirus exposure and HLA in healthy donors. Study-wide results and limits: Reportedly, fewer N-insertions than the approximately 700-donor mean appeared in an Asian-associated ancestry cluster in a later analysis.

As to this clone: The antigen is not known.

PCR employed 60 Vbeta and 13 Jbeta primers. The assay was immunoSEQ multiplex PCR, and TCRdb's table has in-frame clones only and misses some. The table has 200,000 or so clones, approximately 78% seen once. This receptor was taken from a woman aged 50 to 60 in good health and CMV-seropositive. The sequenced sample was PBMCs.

The CDR3 here is CATRKGGGRDNEQFF. Here the CDR3 DNA reads TGTGCCACCAGAAAAGGTGGCGGGAGGGACAATGAGCAGTTCTTC. The rearrangement uses TRBV15 and TRBJ2-1; 9 bases are a match to TRBD2. This CDR3 contains 15 residues. The germline V gene has CDR1 LNHNV and CDR2 YYDKDF (reference sequence). The ends lost 6 bases at V and 5 bases at J; junction bases unmatched: 8. The complete variable domain, with remaining parts taken from reference TRBV15 and TRBJ2-1, reads DAMVIQNPRYQVTQFGKPVTLSCSQTLNHNVMYWYQQKSSQAPKLLFHYYDKDFNNEADTPDNFQSRRPNTSFCFLDIRSPGLGDTAMYLCATRKGGGRDNEQFFGPGTRLTVL.